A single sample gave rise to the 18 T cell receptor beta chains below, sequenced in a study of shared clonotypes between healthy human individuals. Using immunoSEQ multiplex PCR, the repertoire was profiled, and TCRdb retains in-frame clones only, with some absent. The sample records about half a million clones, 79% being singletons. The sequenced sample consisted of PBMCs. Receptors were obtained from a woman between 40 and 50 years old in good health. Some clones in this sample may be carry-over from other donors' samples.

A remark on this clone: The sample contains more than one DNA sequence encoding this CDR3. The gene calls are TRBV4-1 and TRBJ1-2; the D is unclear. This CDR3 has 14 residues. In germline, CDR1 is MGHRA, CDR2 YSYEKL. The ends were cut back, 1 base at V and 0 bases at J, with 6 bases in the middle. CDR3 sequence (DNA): TGCGCCAGCAGCCAAGGCCGGACTAACTATGGCTACACCTTC. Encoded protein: CASSQGRTNYGYTF.

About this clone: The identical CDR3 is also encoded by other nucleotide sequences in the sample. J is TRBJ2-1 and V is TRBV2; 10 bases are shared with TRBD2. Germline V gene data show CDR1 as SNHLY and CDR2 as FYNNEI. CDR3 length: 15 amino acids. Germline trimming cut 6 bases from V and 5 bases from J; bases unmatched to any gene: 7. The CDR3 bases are TGTGCCAGCAGGACGAGACTAGCGGGCGACAATGAGCAGTTCTTC. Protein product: CASRTRLAGDNEQFF.

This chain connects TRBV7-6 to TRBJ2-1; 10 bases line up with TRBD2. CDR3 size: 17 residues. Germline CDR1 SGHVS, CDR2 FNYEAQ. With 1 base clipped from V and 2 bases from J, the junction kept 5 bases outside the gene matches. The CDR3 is CASSLDRTSGTYNEQFF. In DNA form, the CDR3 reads TGTGCCAGCAGCTTAGATAGGACTAGCGGTACCTACAATGAGCAGTTCTTC. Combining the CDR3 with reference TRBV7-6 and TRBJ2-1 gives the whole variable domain GAGVSQSPRYKVTKRGQDVALRCDPISGHVSLYWYRQALGQGPEFLTYFNYEAQQDKSGLPNDRFSAERPEGSISTLTIQRTEQRDSAMYRCASSLDRTSGTYNEQFFGPGTRLTVL.

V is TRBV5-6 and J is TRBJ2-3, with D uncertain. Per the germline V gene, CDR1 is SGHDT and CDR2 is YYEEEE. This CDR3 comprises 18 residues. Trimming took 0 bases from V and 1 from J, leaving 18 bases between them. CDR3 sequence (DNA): TGTGCCAGCAGCTTGGGTCCGCCAATGAATTTAGGCACAGATACGCAGTATTTT. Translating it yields CASSLGPPMNLGTDTQYF.

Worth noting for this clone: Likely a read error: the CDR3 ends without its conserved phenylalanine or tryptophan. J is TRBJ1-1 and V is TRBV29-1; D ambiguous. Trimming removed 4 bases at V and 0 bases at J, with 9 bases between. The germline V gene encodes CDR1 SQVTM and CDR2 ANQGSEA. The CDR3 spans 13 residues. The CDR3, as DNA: TGCAGCGTTGTGGCCGGAATGAACACTGAAGCTTTCCTT. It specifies CSVVAGMNTEAFL.

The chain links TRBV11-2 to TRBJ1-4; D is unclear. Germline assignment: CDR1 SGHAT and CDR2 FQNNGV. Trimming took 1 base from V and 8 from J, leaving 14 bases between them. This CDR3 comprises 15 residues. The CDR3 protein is CASSLGPLGVEKLFF. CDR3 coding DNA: TGTGCCAGCAGCTTAGGTCCCTTGGGTGTGGAAAAACTGTTTTTT.

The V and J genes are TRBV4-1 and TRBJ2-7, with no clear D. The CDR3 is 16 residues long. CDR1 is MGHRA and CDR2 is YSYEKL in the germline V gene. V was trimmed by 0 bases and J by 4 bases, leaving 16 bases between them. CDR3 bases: TGCGCCAGCAGCCAAGATCGCCATTCCGAGCTTTACGAGCAGTACTTC. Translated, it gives CASSQDRHSELYEQYF.

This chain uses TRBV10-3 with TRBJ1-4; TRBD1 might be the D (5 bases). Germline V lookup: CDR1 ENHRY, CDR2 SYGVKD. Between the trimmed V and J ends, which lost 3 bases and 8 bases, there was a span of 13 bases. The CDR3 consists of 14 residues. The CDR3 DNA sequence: TGTGCCATCAGTGAAGGGGTGAACGGGGAAAAACTGTTTTTT. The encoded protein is CAISEGVNGEKLFF.

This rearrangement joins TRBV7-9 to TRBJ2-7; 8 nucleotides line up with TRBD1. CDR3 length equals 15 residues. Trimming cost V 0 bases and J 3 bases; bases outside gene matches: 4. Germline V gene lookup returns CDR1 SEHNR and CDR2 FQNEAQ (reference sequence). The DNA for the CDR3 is TGTGCCAGCAGCTTAGCCGGGACAGGAGTCTACGAGCAGTACTTC. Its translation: CASSLAGTGVYEQYF.

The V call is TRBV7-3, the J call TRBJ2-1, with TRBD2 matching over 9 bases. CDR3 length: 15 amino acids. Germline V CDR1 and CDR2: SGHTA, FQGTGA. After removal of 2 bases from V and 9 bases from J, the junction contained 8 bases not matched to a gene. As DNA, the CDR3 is TGTGCCAGCAGCTTAGGCCGGAGTAGCGGGAGTGAGCAGTTCTTC. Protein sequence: CASSLGRSSGSEQFF.

In DNA, the CDR3 is TGTGCCAGCAGCTACGGGACTAGTTCGCGGGAGCAGTACTTC. The encoded protein is CASSYGTSSREQYF. V is TRBV7-2 and J is TRBJ2-7; 8 bases agree with TRBD2. V lost 4 bases to trimming and J lost 7 bases; unmatched junction nucleotides: 9. Germline CDR1 is SGHTA and CDR2 is FQGNSA. The CDR3 length is 14 residues.

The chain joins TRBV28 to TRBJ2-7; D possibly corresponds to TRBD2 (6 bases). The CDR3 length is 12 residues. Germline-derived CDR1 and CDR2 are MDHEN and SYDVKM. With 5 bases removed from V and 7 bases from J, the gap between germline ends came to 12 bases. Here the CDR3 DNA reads TGTGCCAGCAGTGGGGACTTACCAGAGCAGTACTTC. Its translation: CASSGDLPEQYF. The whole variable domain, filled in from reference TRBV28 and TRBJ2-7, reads DVKVTQSSRYLVKRTGEKVFLECVQDMDHENMFWYRQDPGLGLRLIYFSYDVKMKEKGDIPEGYSVSREKKERFSLILESASTNQTSMYLCASSGDLPEQYFGPGTRLTVT.

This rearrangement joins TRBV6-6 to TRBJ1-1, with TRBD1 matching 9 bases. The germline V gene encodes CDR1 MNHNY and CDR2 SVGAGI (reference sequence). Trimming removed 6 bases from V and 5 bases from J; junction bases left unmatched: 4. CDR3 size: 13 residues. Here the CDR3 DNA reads TGTGCCAGCAGGCGACAGGGGGAAACTGAAGCTTTCTTT. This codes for CASRRQGETEAFF.

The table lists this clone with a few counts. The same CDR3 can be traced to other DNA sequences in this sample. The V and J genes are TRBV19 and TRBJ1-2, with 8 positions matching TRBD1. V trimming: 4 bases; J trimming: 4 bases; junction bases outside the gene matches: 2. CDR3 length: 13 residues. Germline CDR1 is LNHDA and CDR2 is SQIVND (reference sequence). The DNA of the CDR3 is TGTGCCAGTAGTAGACAGGGGACCTATGGCTACACCTTC. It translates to CASSRQGTYGYTF.

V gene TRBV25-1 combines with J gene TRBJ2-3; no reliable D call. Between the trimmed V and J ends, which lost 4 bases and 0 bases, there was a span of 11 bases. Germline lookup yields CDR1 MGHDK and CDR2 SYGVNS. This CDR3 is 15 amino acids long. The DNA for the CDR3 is TGTGCCAGCAGTGGCCAAGGGCGCAGCACAGATACGCAGTATTTT. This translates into CASSGQGRSTDTQYF.

The CDR3 loop reads CASSLTDTYEQYF. Written as DNA, the CDR3 is TGTGCCAGCAGCCTCACAGACACCTACGAGCAGTACTTC. The genes are TRBV5-4 and TRBJ2-7; D is uncertain. The CDR3 is made up of 13 amino acids. Trimming removed 4 bases from V and 2 bases from J, with 10 bases in between. CDR1 SGHNT and CDR2 YYREEE come from the germline V gene (reference sequence).

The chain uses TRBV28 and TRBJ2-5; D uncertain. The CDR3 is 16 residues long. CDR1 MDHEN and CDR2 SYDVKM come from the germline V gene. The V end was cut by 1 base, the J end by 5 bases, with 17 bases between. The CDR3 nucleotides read TGTGCCAGCAGTTTATTTCCCTATTCCGCTAGGGAGACCCAGTACTTC. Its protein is CASSLFPYSARETQYF.

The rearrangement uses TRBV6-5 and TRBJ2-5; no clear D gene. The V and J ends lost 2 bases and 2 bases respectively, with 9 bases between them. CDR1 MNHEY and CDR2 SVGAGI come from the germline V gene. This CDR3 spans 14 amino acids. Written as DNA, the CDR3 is TGTGCCAGCAGTTACCGCCAAAGACAAGAGACCCAGTACTTC. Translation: CASSYRQRQETQYF.